The T cell receptor beta chain under discussion was sequenced for a study of shared clonotypes between healthy human individuals. Turning to the study itself: Every donor yielded three CD4 naive, three CD4 memory, two CD8 naive and one CD8 memory plate.

Assay: immunoSEQ multiplex PCR; the TCRdb copy retains only in-frame clones and omits some. The sample carries roughly 300,000 clones, roughly 84% recorded once. This CDR3 spans 17 amino acids. CDR1 and CDR2 (germline): SQVTM, ANQGSEA. The ends lost 0 bases at V and 4 bases at J; junction bases unmatched: 12. Everyone who donated was a Caucasian adult who lived in Nashville, Tennessee. Study results and caveats: Generally, naive subsets came out with larger estimated richness than memory subsets.

A note on this clone: The antigen is undetermined.

The sequence was collected from a man aged 18 to 29 in good health. The genes are TRBV29-1 and TRBJ2-1; 7 nucleotides match TRBD2. Sequenced: memory CD8+ T cells sorted from blood. Sample subset: CD45RO+ cells pooled with CCR7-negative TemRA cells. CDR3 coding DNA: TGCAGCGTTGAAGATCTGGCGGGAGTAGGATTGTACAATGAGCAGTTCTTC. It yields the protein CSVEDLAGVGLYNEQFF.